Listed below are T cell receptor beta chains from one sample, sequenced in a study of blood T cell repertoires in COVID-19. Assay used: immunoSEQ multiplex PCR; TCRdb lists only in-frame clones, some missing. The table records about 35,000 clones, more than 75% of them present only once. Sequenced sample: peripheral blood. These receptor sequences come from a human donor in a cohort sampled during active COVID-19. CDR3s include the opening cysteine and the closing phenylalanine or tryptophan. A D gene is named only where the DNA matches it firmly. The size field is filled for only some rows; it gives once, few, many or a size class.

J | V | D | size | length | DNA | CDR3
TRBJ2-2 | TRBV11-2 | TRBD1 | . | 15 | TGTGCCAGCAGCTCCAGGACAGGGAACACCGGGGAGCTGTTTTTT | CASSSRTGNTGELFF
TRBJ1-2 | TRBV28 | TRBD1 | . | 16 | TGTGCCAGCAGTTCGATGGACAGGGGGGAAACCAATGGCTACACCTTC | CASSSMDRGETNGYTF
TRBJ1-5 | TRBV27 | . | few | 16 | TGTGCCAGCAGTGCACGCGGGGGAGTCAGCAATCAGCCCCAGCATTTT | CASSARGGVSNQPQHF
TRBJ2-6 | TRBV5-1 | TRBD1 | . | 16 | TGCGCCAGCAGCAAGACAGGGTTGGGTGGGGCCAACGTCCTGACTTTC | CASSKTGLGGANVLTF
TRBJ1-4 | TRBV4-1 | TRBD1 | . | 15 | TGCGCCAGCAGCCAAGGGTCTGGGACAGGGGTTTTGCTGTTTTTT | CASSQGSGTGVLLFF
TRBJ2-3 | TRBV2 | TRBD1 | . | 14 | TGTGCCAGCAGTCCCCGACAGGGGACGGATACGCAGTATTTT | CASSPRQGTDTQYF
TRBJ1-6 | TRBV5-1 | TRBD1 | . | 14 | TGCGCCAGCAGCCCCGGACAGGGAGGATCACCCCTCCACTTT | CASSPGQGGSPLHF
TRBJ1-6 | TRBV18 | TRBD1 | . | 13 | TGTGCCAGCTCGAGACAGGGGGATTCACCCCTCCACTTT | CASSRQGDSPLHF
TRBJ2-7 | TRBV4-3 | TRBD2 | . | 15 | TGCGCCAGCAGCCTAGGAACTAGCGGAGCCTACGAGCAGTACTTC | CASSLGTSGAYEQYF
TRBJ2-3 | TRBV5-1 | . | . | 15 | TGCGCCAGCAGCTTTGGGACAAAGGCGGCAGATACGCAGTATTTT | CASSFGTKAADTQYF
TRBJ2-7 | TRBV7-3 | TRBD1 | . | 14 | TGTGCCAGCAGCTTAGGACAGGGGGCCCACGAGCAGTACTTC | CASSLGQGAHEQYF
TRBJ1-5 | TRBV27 | . | . | 15 | TGTGCCAGCAGTCCGGGGTCGAATAGCAATCAGCCCCAGCATTTT | CASSPGSNSNQPQHF
TRBJ1-3 | TRBV7-2 | . | . | 14 | TGTGCCAGCAGCTTAGGGCAGCGCGGAAACACCATATATTTT | CASSLGQRGNTIYF
TRBJ2-1 | TRBV2 | TRBD2 | . | 14 | TGTGCCAGCAAATTACGGGGGGGCCCAAATGAGCAGTTCTTC | CASKLRGGPNEQFF
TRBJ2-2 | TRBV6-5 | . | once | 15 | TGTGCCAGCAAAGAAACCCGACTTAACACCGGGGAGCTGTTTTTT | CASKETRLNTGELFF
TRBJ2-1 | TRBV19 | TRBD2 | . | 16 | TGTGCCAGTAGTATAGTGGAGACTAGCGGTTACAATGAGCAGTTCTTC | CASSIVETSGYNEQFF
TRBJ1-2 | TRBV5-5 | . | . | 14 | TGTGCCAGCATGCGCGGGGACTCTAACTATGGCTACACCTTC | CASMRGDSNYGYTF
TRBJ1-4 | TRBV2 | TRBD1 | . | 15 | TGTGCCAGCAGCTTGGACAGGCTTTTGAGCGAAAAACTGTTTTTT | CASSLDRLLSEKLFF
TRBJ1-1 | TRBV5-4 | . | once | 16 | TGTGCCAGCAGCTTGGCCGCGGGGAGACCGAACACTGAAGCTTTCTTT | CASSLAAGRPNTEAFF
TRBJ2-7 | TRBV10-1 | TRBD1 | . | 18 | TGCGCCAGCCGTCCCCGGACTAACAGGGGGCTAAATCCCTACGAGCAGTACTTC | CASRPRTNRGLNPYEQYF
TRBJ2-2 | TRBV9 | . | . | 13 | TGTGCCAGCAGAGGGGGGAACACCGGGGAGCTGTTTTTT | CASRGGNTGELFF
TRBJ1-6 | TRBV4-2 | . | once | 15 | TGTGCCAGCAGCCAAGAACCGGGTCGTAATTCACCCCTCCACTTT | CASSQEPGRNSPLHF
TRBJ1-6 | TRBV19 | . | . | 16 | TGTGCCAGTAGTACCCAAACAGGGTATAATAATTCACCCCTCCACTTT | CASSTQTGYNNSPLHF
TRBJ1-5 | TRBV19 | TRBD1 | few | 19 | TGTGCCAGTAGTATAAGTAAGCGCGGGACAGGGCTGGGCAATCAGCCCCAGCATTTT | CASSISKRGTGLGNQPQHF
TRBJ1-1 | TRBV19 | TRBD1 | . | 14 | TGTGCCAGTAGTGCGACAGGGGGCGGAACTGAAGCTTTCTTT | CASSATGGGTEAFF
TRBJ1-4 | TRBV9 | . | . | 14 | TGTGCCAGCAGCTCGGACCGAGGGAATGAAAAACTGTTTTTT | CASSSDRGNEKLFF
TRBJ1-6 | TRBV7-8 | . | few | 15 | TGTGCCAGCAGCTTACCTCTTAGGGGGGGATGGGCCCTCCACTTT | CASSLPLRGGWALHF
TRBJ1-2 | TRBV7-2 | . | . | 13 | TGTGCCAGCAGCTCTACAGGCTTCTATGGCTACACCTTC | CASSSTGFYGYTF
TRBJ2-5 | TRBV4-3 | TRBD2 | . | 14 | TGCGCCAGCAGCCATGGGCACGGGGGGGAGACCCAGTACTTC | CASSHGHGGETQYF
TRBJ2-1 | TRBV6-6 | TRBD2 | . | 16 | TGTGCCAGCAGTTACTCGGGCGGGGGGATCTACAATGAGCAGTTCTTC | CASSYSGGGIYNEQFF
TRBJ1-3 | TRBV27 | . | . | 14 | TGTGCCAGCACCAATGGTTGGCCCGGAAACACCATATATTTT | CASTNGWPGNTIYF
TRBJ2-7 | TRBV4-2 | TRBD1 | . | 17 | TGTGCCAGCAGCCAAGATTCAACCGGGACAGTTATATACGAGCAGTACTTC | CASSQDSTGTVIYEQYF
TRBJ2-7 | TRBV6-2/TRBV6-3 | TRBD1 | . | 18 | TGTGCCAGCAGTTACCCTCGGGACAGGGTTGGCAGCGTCCACGAGCAGTACTTC | CASSYPRDRVGSVHEQYF
TRBJ2-7 | TRBV3-1/TRBV3-2 | . | . | 14 | TGTGCCAGCAGCCAAGATCCGTATACCTACGAGCAGTACTTC | CASSQDPYTYEQYF
TRBJ1-3 | TRBV7-9 | . | . | 15 | TGTGCCAGCAGCTTGGATCCCGGGATGGGAAACACCATATATTTT | CASSLDPGMGNTIYF
TRBJ2-3 | TRBV9 | . | . | 11 | TGTGCCAGCAGCCGGGGAAATACGCAGTATTTT | CASSRGNTQYF
TRBJ1-1 | TRBV7-8 | TRBD1 | . | 15 | TGTGCCAGCAGCCCGCAACAGGGGATATACACTGAAGCTTTCTTT | CASSPQQGIYTEAFF
TRBJ2-5 | TRBV7-2 | TRBD2 | . | 15 | TGTGCCAGCAGCTTATTACGGGGGGTACAAGAGACCCAGTACTTC | CASSLLRGVQETQYF
TRBJ2-2 | TRBV11-2 | . | . | 15 | TGTGCCAGCAGCTTATTCTTGACGGGCACCGGGGAGCTGTTTTTT | CASSLFLTGTGELFF
TRBJ1-3 | TRBV29-1 | . | . | 14 | TGCAGCGTTATGACAGCACACTCTCGAAACACCATATATTTT | CSVMTAHSRNTIYF
TRBJ2-1 | TRBV10-3 | TRBD1 | . | 16 | TGTGCCATCAGTGAGTCGGTCGACAGGGGGCGCAATGAGCAGTTCTTC | CAISESVDRGRNEQFF
TRBJ2-1 | TRBV29-1 | TRBD1 | . | 10 | TGCAGCGCCAGGGGGAATGAGCAGTTCTTC | CSARGNEQFF
TRBJ2-7 | TRBV6-1 | TRBD2 | . | 15 | TGTGCCAGCAGTGAATGGGGGGGAAGCTCCTACGAGCAGTACTTC | CASSEWGGSSYEQYF
TRBJ1-1 | TRBV7-9 | . | . | 14 | TGTGCCAGCAGCTTACTTTCGGGGGTCGGTGAAGCTTTCTTT | CASSLLSGVGEAFF
TRBJ1-1 | TRBV4-3 | . | . | 14 | TGCGCCAGCAGCCTCGCGGGGGGTCTCACTGAAGCTTTCTTT | CASSLAGGLTEAFF
TRBJ1-5 | TRBV6-5 | TRBD1 | . | 15 | TGTGCCAGCAGTCGAGGGGGCCGAAACAATCAGCCCCAGCATTTT | CASSRGGRNNQPQHF
TRBJ1-2 | TRBV7-2 | . | . | 15 | TGTGCCAGCAGCTTAGGCCAGGGCCTGAACTATGGCTACACCTTC | CASSLGQGLNYGYTF
TRBJ2-7 | TRBV18 | . | . | 15 | TGTGCCAGCTCACCTGACAGCCACCCCTCCTACGAGCAGTACTTC | CASSPDSHPSYEQYF
TRBJ2-7 | TRBV10-1 | TRBD2 | . | 17 | TGCGCCAGCAGTCAACAACGAACTAGCGGACAATCCTACGAGCAGTACTTC | CASSQQRTSGQSYEQYF
TRBJ1-1 | TRBV28 | . | . | 12 | TGTGCCAGCACCACCGGGGGGGCTGAAGCTTTCTTT | CASTTGGAEAFF